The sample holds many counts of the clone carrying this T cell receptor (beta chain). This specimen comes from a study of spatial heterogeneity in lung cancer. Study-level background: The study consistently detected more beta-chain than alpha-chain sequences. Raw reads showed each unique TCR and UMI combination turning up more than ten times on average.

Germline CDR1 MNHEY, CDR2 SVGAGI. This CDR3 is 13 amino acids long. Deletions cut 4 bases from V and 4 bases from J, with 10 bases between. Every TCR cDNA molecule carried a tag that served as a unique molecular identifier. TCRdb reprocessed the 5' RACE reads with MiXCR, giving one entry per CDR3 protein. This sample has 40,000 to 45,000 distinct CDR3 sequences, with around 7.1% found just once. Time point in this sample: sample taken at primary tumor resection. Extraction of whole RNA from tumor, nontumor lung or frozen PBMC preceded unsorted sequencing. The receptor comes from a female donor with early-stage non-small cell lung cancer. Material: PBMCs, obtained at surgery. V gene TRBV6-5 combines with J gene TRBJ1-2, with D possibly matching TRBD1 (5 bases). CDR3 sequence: CASSSGTVYGYTF. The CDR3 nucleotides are TGTGCCAGCAGTTCCGGGACGGTCTATGGCTACACCTTC.